Following are 25 T cell receptor beta chains from one sample sequenced in a study of regulatory T cells in long-lasting Graves disease. Arm-PCR of CDR3 regions with iRepertoire HTBI primers generated TCR beta libraries. From the multiplex PCR reads, TCRdb called clonotypes with MiXCR, one entry per CDR3 protein. Counted here are a few hundred thousand distinct CDR3 sequences, 23% occurring once; the ten biggest clones make up about 27%. The sample's time point: persistent/refractory GD, antithyroid drugs over 5 years with positive TRAb. Preparation of the TCR library used RNA extracted from PBMCs. The sequenced sample was peripheral blood mononuclear cells (PBMCs), obtained when the disease was refractory, from a patient treated with antithyroid drugs. These receptors were taken from a woman aged 40 to 50 with Graves disease.

V gene TRBV11-2 combines with J gene TRBJ2-7; D not resolved. Germline V gene data show CDR1 as SGHAT and CDR2 as FQNNGV. V shed 0 bases and J shed 12 bases, with 9 bases lying between them. This CDR3 has 11 amino acids. The CDR3 protein is CASSLDGRRYF. The DNA for the CDR3 is TGTGCCAGCAGCTTAGATGGACGACGGTACTTC.

This chain uses TRBV30 with TRBJ1-2; D is possibly TRBD1 (6 bases). V dropped 0 bases and J dropped 8 bases, with 13 bases sitting between them. The CDR3 extends over 13 amino acids. Germline CDR1 and CDR2: GTSNPN and SVGIG (reference sequence). CDR3 loop: CAWSVPGVRGYTF. CDR3 nucleotide sequence: TGTGCCTGGAGTGTTCCAGGGGTAAGAGGCTACACCTTC.

The J gene is TRBJ1-2, the V gene TRBV7-2, with TRBD1 matching over 8 bases. V dropped 4 bases and J dropped 5; count of bases not matched to a gene: 18. Germline CDR1 is SGHTA and CDR2 is FQGNSA. This CDR3 has 18 residues. As DNA, the CDR3 is TGTGCCAGCAGCTCCGGGACAGGAGGGCCCGCCAGGGGGTATGGCTACACCTTC. Translated, it gives CASSSGTGGPARGYGYTF.

The chain recombines TRBV6-4 with TRBJ2-5; 13 bases fit TRBD2. The CDR3 has 16 amino acids. V was pared by 7 bases and J by 2 bases, with 7 bases of the junction left unmatched. Per the germline V gene, CDR1 is MRHNA and CDR2 is SNTAGT. CDR3 DNA: TGTGCCAGCACCCCCGGGACTAGCGGGGATCAAGAGACCCAGTACTTC. It specifies CASTPGTSGDQETQYF.

The table lists this clonotype with a few counts. This chain connects TRBV28 to TRBJ2-1; 8 bases line up with TRBD1. V dropped 7 bases and J dropped 2; count of bases not matched to a gene: 7. The germline CDR1 and CDR2 sequences are MDHEN and SYDVKM. The CDR3 length is 15 residues. The CDR3 sequence is CASTLTGAPYNEQFF. CDR3 DNA sequence: TGTGCCAGCACCTTGACAGGGGCCCCCTACAATGAGCAGTTCTTC.

The chain links TRBV3-1 to TRBJ2-7; 9 bases map to TRBD1. CDR1 LGHDT and CDR2 YNNKEL come from the germline V gene (reference sequence). Unmatched junction bases numbered 9, after V lost 1 base and J lost 5 bases. CDR3 length: 16 residues. For the CDR3, the DNA is TGTGCCAGCAGCCAAGTATGGGGGACAGGGAAGGACGAGCAGTACTTC. As protein: CASSQVWGTGKDEQYF.

This clonotype occurred many times. J is TRBJ1-2 and V is TRBV6-1; 8 bases are a match to TRBD1. Germline assignment: CDR1 MNHNS and CDR2 SASEGT. V trimming: 3 bases; J trimming: 8 bases; junction bases outside the gene matches: 8. CDR3 size: 14 residues. The CDR3 nucleotides read TGTGCCAGCAGTGATTGGGACAGGCCTGCAGGCTACACCTTC. This codes for CASSDWDRPAGYTF.

This chain joins TRBV27 and TRBJ2-1; 10 nucleotides line up with TRBD2. V lost 8 bases to trimming and J lost 8 bases; unmatched junction nucleotides: 12. The CDR3 is made up of 15 amino acids. Germline-derived CDR1 and CDR2 are MNHEY and SMNVEV (reference sequence). CDR3 nucleotides: TGTGCCAGCGCCCCGTGGGCTAGCGGGAGCGATGAGCAGTTCTTC. It encodes CASAPWASGSDEQFF.

CDR3 loop: CASSLIGGARGYEQYF. The DNA of the CDR3 is TGTGCCAGCAGCTTAATAGGAGGTGCTAGGGGCTACGAGCAGTACTTC. J is TRBJ2-7 and V is TRBV7-9; D possibly matches TRBD1 or TRBD2 (5 bases each). The CDR3 extends over 16 amino acids. Trimming cost V 2 bases and J 3 bases, with 17 bases left between them. Germline lookup yields CDR1 SEHNR and CDR2 FQNEAQ (reference sequence).

This clonotype was seen repeatedly, ten times or more. The chain combines TRBV20-1 with TRBJ1-1, with TRBD1 as a possible D gene (6 bases). This CDR3 is built from 14 residues. V was pared by 1 base and J by 7 bases, with 16 bases between. CDR1 is DFQATT and CDR2 is SNEGSKA in the germline V gene (reference sequence). The CDR3 sequence: CSARVGGGRGEAFF. The DNA of the CDR3 is TGCAGTGCTAGAGTTGGGGGCGGGAGAGGTGAAGCTTTCTTT.

This chain links TRBV19 with TRBJ2-5; D gene uncertain. Germline V gene data show CDR1 as LNHDA and CDR2 as SQIVND (reference sequence). Trimming removed 5 bases from V and 1 base from J, with 8 bases in between. This CDR3 contains 13 residues. The CDR3 loop reads CASSSDPQETQYF. The CDR3 nucleotides read TGTGCCAGTAGTTCGGACCCCCAAGAGACCCAGTACTTC.

This clonotype turned up a few times. This sequence joins TRBV10-3 and TRBJ2-5; tentative D call: TRBD1 (6 bases). Germline loops: CDR1 ENHRY, CDR2 SYGVKD. There are 13 residues in the CDR3. V dropped 7 bases and J dropped 3 bases, with 12 bases sitting between them. The CDR3 nucleotides read TGTGCCATCAAGGGGGTCCACGAAGAGACCCAGTACTTC. As protein: CAIKGVHEETQYF.

CDR3 sequence: CASSSDTNGNQPQHF. The CDR3 DNA reads as TGTGCCAGCAGCTCCGACACTAATGGCAATCAGCCCCAGCATTTT. The V gene is TRBV6-1, the J gene TRBJ1-5; D gene unclear. Germline V CDR1 and CDR2: MNHNS, SASEGT. The CDR3 loop spans 15 amino acids. Trimming removed 6 bases at V and 2 bases at J, with 14 bases between.

This clonotype came up many times. V usage is TRBV18 and J usage is TRBJ1-1; no clear D gene. This CDR3 region has 13 residues. Trimming pared 8 bases from V and 3 bases from J, leaving 13 bases between. CDR1 is KGHSH and CDR2 is LQKENI in the germline V gene. The CDR3 nucleotides are TGTGCCAGCAGTCCTCCCGGGGACACTGAAGCTTTCTTT. It codes for CASSPPGDTEAFF.

The V call is TRBV29-1, the J call TRBJ1-1; no clear D. The CDR3 is 12 amino acids. The ends were cut back, 1 base at V and 6 bases at J, with 9 bases in the middle. Germline values: CDR1 SQVTM, CDR2 ANQGSEA. As DNA, the CDR3 is TGCAGCGTTGAAGGTACAGCCCCTGAAGCTTTCTTT. It translates to CSVEGTAPEAFF. The entire variable domain, with the rest obtained from reference TRBV29-1 and TRBJ1-1, is as follows: SAVISQKPSRDICQRGTSLTIQCQVDSQVTMMFWYRQQPGQSLTLIATANQGSEATYESGFVIDKFPISRPNLTFSTLTVSNMSPEDSSIYLCSVEGTAPEAFFGQGTRLTVV.

This clonotype was detected a few times. The genes are TRBV14 and TRBJ2-3; 9 positions match TRBD2. Trimming cost V 0 bases and J 3 bases; bases outside gene matches: 7. The germline V gene has CDR1 SGHDN and CDR2 FVKESK. The CDR3 is 17 amino acids. DNA of the CDR3: TGTGCCAGCAGCCAAGAGCTCAAGGGACTAGCAACAGATACGCAGTATTTT. Protein product: CASSQELKGLATDTQYF.

DNA of the CDR3: TGCAGTGCTAGCATTATCTTTGTCGATGGCTACACCTTC. Its translation: CSASIIFVDGYTF. V is TRBV20-1 and J is TRBJ1-2; D unresolved. Trimming cost V 3 bases and J 6 bases, with 14 bases left between them. The V gene's germline CDR1 is DFQATT and CDR2 SNEGSKA (reference sequence). The CDR3 length is 13 residues.

The V gene is TRBV5-1, the J gene TRBJ1-6; D is unclear. The ends were cut back, 0 bases at V and 3 bases at J, with 10 bases in the middle. From germline, CDR1 is SGHRS and CDR2 YFSETQ. The CDR3 loop spans 16 amino acids. CDR3 residues: CASSLERSRYNSPLHF. CDR3 bases: TGCGCCAGCAGCTTGGAACGTAGCCGCTATAATTCACCCCTCCACTTT.

This clonotype has just a few counts. The gene calls are TRBV6-1 and TRBJ1-5; D perhaps matches TRBD1 (5 bases). The CDR3 is made up of 13 amino acids. CDR1 and CDR2 (germline): MNHNS, SASEGT. V was clipped by 4 bases and J by 5 bases, with 9 bases between them. CDR3 residues: CASSVQADQPQHF. The CDR3 DNA sequence: TGTGCCAGCAGTGTACAGGCAGATCAGCCCCAGCATTTT.

The chain has TRBV12-3 or TRBV12-4 and TRBJ2-2; 11 positions agree with TRBD2. The CDR3 consists of 15 residues. With 8 bases clipped from V and 4 bases from J, the junction kept 6 bases outside the gene matches. CDR3 sequence: CASGPGTSGTGELFF. The CDR3 region has the DNA TGTGCCAGCGGGCCCGGGACTAGCGGCACCGGGGAGCTGTTTTTT.

This clonotype was detected a few times. V usage is TRBV18 and J usage is TRBJ2-5; the D gene is possibly TRBD2 (6 bases). Trimming pared 1 base from V and 2 bases from J, leaving 14 bases between. CDR1 and CDR2 (germline): KGHSH, LQKENI. This CDR3 has 16 amino acids. CDR3 nucleotides: TGTGCCAGCTCACCACAAACGAGGACTACACAAGAGACCCAGTACTTC. Translation: CASSPQTRTTQETQYF.

This clonotype was seen repeatedly, ten times or more. The chain carries TRBV28 and TRBJ2-7; possibly TRBD1 or TRBD2 for D (5 bases each). V lost 3 bases, J lost 0 bases, and 12 bases lay in between. In germline, CDR1 is MDHEN, CDR2 SYDVKM. The CDR3 consists of 15 residues. CDR3 bases: TGTGCCAGCAGTTTTCGGGGCCTCTGCTCCTACGAGCAGTACTTC. Protein product: CASSFRGLCSYEQYF.

This clonotype was detected ten times or more. The J gene is TRBJ1-5, the V gene TRBV28; D may be TRBD1 (5 bases). The CDR3 is made up of 12 amino acids. Germline V gene lookup returns CDR1 MDHEN and CDR2 SYDVKM. V was shortened by 10 bases and J by 6 bases, with 13 bases between the two germline ends. As DNA, the CDR3 is TGTGCCACCAAGGGGCCGGGTCAGCCCCAGCATTTT. Translating gives CATKGPGQPQHF.

In regard to this clonotype: With a far larger clone one base away, a read error is the likely cause. The rearrangement links TRBV28 to TRBJ2-7; 10 positions match TRBD1. The closer fit of TRBJ2-5 to the DNA end suggests the J call may be wrong. CDR1 MDHEN and CDR2 SYDVKM come from the germline V gene. This CDR3 spans 15 amino acids. DNA for the CDR3: TGTGCCAGCGGACGCGGACAGGGGGGACAAGAGACCCAGTACTTC. Translated: CASGRGQGGQETQYF.

This clonotype has a count of ten or more. The genes are TRBV12-3 or TRBV12-4 and TRBJ2-7; the D gene could be TRBD1 or TRBD2 (5 bases each). The CDR3 loop spans 13 amino acids. Deletions cut 6 bases from V and 3 bases from J, with 12 bases between. Here the CDR3 reads CASSRDHNYEQYF. The DNA of the CDR3 is TGTGCCAGCAGCCGGGACCATAACTACGAGCAGTACTTC.